The entry below gives a single T cell receptor (beta chain) sequence along with its context. Its cognate antigen has yet to be identified. Base qualities were left out, and no much larger clone turns up one base away. The data derive from a study of cytomegalovirus exposure and HLA in healthy donors (dated by TCRdb to about 2017). Some background on the complete study: The roughly 700 repertoires of the first cohort and the 110 or so validation repertoires were produced on the same platform, according to a later analysis. The study was designed to test whether signatures of past pathogen exposure could be identified by cataloging public T cell receptors. In addition to the first cohort of 500 to 850 subjects, a separate validation cohort of 130 or so different subjects was used. To predict cytomegalovirus infection status, the study combined high-throughput TCR immunosequencing, statistical association of individual TCRs with disease status, and machine learning. On the study overall, not on this receptor specifically: A later analysis had no HLA typing for the validation cohort, so co-occurrence there was scored across all 110 or so repertoires. The authors suggested that the approach could potentially be extended to other disease states and immunological phenotypes. Subsequent analysis determined that TCRs grouped into clusters in the first cohort also showed a tendency toward co-occurrence across the 90 to 150 validation repertoires, and approximately 93% of cluster scores exceeded 0. In both the original and validation cohorts, the classifier was reported to diagnose cytomegalovirus status with high specificity and sensitivity. In the study, some 160 TCR beta chains were listed as associated with cytomegalovirus. In vitro tests confirmed that a few of the cytomegalovirus-associated TCR beta chains recognize cytomegalovirus antigens. Across donors, most TCR sequences were observed very rarely, whereas some public TCRs were present in many individuals.

Donors formed part of the validation cohort, which comprised some 120 subjects and was distinct from the first cohort of under 850 subjects. Library generation was performed with the immunoSEQ multiplex PCR assay. The original methods were these. To diagnose cytomegalovirus status from the catalog of TCR beta chain sequences, a statistical classification framework was built. TCRdb re-hosts the immuneACCESS table, in-frame sequences only. Its copies lack some clones; in the studies checked, an unresolved V gene accounts for under half of them, and the cause for the rest is not known. The D gene and trimming were derived from the DNA, and the V and J assignments and clone size from that table. This sample holds about 160,000 clones; over 85% were observed only once. Jointly, the top ten make up about 9.4% of the sample. What was sequenced was PBMCs. The clonotype originates from a woman younger than 35 in good health and CMV-seropositive.

The DNA sequence follows: TGTGCCAGCGTTATTGAGGGACAGGTACGCGGCTACACCTTC. It translates as CASVIEGQVRGYTF. The chain uses TRBV6-1 and TRBJ1-2, and 8 bases in between align with TRBD1. V loses 8 bases at its end and J loses 8 bases; junction bases beyond the gene matches: 13. Sequences MNHNS (CDR1) and SASEGT (CDR2) are obtained from the germline V gene. From its cysteine to its phenylalanine, the CDR3 spans 14 amino acids. Just the 42-base CDR3 DNA is kept, in frame starting at base 1.